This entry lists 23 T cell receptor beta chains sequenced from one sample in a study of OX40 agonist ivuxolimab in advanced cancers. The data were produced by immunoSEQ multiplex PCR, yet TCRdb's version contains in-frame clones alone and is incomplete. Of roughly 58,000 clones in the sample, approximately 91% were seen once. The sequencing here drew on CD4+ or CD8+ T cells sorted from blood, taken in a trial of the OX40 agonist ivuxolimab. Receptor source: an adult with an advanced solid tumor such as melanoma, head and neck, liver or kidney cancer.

The chain's CDR3 is CASRKTGGNYGYTF. The DNA for the CDR3 is TGTGCCAGCAGAAAGACAGGGGGTAACTATGGCTACACCTTC. The chain recombines TRBV6-5 with TRBJ1-2; 9 bases are shared with TRBD1. The J segment lost 1 base and the V segment lost 6 bases, leaving 3 bases of the junction unmatched. Germline V CDR1 and CDR2: MNHEY, SVGAGI. The CDR3 loop spans 14 amino acids.

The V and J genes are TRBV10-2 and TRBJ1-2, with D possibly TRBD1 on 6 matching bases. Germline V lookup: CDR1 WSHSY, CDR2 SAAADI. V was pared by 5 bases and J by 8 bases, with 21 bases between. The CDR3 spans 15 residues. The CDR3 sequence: CASSLGDISPGGYTF. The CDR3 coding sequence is TGCGCCAGCAGTCTGGGGGACATCTCACCGGGGGGCTACACCTTC.

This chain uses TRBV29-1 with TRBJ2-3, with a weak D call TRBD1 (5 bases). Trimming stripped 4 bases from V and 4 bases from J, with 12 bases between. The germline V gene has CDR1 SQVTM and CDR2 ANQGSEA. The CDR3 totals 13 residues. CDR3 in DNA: TGCAGCGTTGGGGCAGGGAAGGCAGATACGCAGTATTTT. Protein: CSVGAGKADTQYF.

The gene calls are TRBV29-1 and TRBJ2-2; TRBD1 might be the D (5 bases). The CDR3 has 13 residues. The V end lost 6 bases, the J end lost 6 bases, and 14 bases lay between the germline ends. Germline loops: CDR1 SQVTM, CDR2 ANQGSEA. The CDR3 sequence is CSVQGVAPGELFF. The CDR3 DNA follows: TGCAGCGTGCAAGGGGTAGCCCCCGGGGAGCTGTTTTTT.

CDR3 nucleotides: TGTGCCAGCAGAGGGCCAGGGGTCCCCTACGAGCAGTACTTC. This codes for CASRGPGVPYEQYF. This chain uses TRBV28 with TRBJ2-7; a weak D match, TRBD1 (6 bases). This CDR3 region has 14 residues. V shed 6 bases and J shed 2 bases, with 14 bases lying between them. The V gene's germline CDR1 is MDHEN and CDR2 SYDVKM.

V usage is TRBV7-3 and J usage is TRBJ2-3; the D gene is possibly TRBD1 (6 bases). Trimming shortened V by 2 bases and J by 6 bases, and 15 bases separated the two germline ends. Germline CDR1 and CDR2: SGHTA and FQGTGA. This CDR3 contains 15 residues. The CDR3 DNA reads TGTGCCAGCAGCTTACGCGGACAGACCGTGGATACGCAGTATTTT. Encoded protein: CASSLRGQTVDTQYF.

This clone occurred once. In DNA, the CDR3 is TGCAGCGCCTCCAGGAGGACCTCCCACGGGGAGCTGTTTTTT. It yields the protein CSASRRTSHGELFF. This chain connects TRBV29-1 to TRBJ2-2; D is perhaps TRBD2 (5 bases). The germline CDR1 and CDR2 sequences are SQVTM and ANQGSEA. V lost 7 bases to trimming and J lost 7 bases, with 19 bases between them. This CDR3 contains 14 residues.

For the CDR3, the DNA is TGTGCCAGCAGCCGGGACAGGAACACCGGGGAGCTGTTTTTT. This sequence encodes CASSRDRNTGELFF. J is TRBJ2-2 and V is TRBV28; 7 bases match TRBD1. CDR3 length: 14 residues. The J segment lost 1 base and the V segment lost 6 bases, leaving 2 bases of the junction unmatched. CDR1 and CDR2 from the germline V gene are MDHEN and SYDVKM.

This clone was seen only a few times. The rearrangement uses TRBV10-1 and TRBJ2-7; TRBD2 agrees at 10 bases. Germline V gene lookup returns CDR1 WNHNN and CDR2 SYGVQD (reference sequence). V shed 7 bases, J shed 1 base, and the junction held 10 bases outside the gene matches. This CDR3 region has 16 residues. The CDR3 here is CASTLTSGNWSYEQYF. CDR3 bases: TGCGCCAGCACGCTTACTAGCGGGAATTGGTCCTACGAGCAGTACTTC.

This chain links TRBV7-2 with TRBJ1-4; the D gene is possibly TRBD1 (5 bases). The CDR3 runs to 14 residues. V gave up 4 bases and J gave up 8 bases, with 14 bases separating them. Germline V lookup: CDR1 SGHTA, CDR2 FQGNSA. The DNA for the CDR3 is TGTGCCAGCAGCTCATCTCAGGGAGTAGAAAAACTGTTTTTT. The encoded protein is CASSSSQGVEKLFF.

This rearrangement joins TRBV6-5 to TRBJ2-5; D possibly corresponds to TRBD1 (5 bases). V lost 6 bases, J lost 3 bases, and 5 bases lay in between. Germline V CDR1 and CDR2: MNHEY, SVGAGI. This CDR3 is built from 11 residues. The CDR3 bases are TGTGCCAGCAGCAGGGAAGAGACCCAGTACTTC. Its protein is CASSREETQYF.

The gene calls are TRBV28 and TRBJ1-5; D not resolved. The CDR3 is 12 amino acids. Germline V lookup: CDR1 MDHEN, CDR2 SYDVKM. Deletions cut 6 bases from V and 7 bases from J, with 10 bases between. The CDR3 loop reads CASSIWAQPQHF. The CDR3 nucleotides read TGTGCCAGCAGCATTTGGGCCCAGCCCCAGCATTTT.

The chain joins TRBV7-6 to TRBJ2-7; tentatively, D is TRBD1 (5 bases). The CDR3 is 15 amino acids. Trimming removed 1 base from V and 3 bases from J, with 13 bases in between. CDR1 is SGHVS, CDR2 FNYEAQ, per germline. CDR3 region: CASSLVGREDYEQYF. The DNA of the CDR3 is TGTGCCAGCAGCTTAGTCGGCAGGGAAGACTACGAGCAGTACTTC.

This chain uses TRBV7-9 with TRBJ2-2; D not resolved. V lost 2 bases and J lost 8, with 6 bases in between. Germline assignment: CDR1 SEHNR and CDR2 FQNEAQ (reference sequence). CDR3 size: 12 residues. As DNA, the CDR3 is TGTGCCAGCAGCTTATATGGGGGGGAGCTGTTTTTT. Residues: CASSLYGGELFF.

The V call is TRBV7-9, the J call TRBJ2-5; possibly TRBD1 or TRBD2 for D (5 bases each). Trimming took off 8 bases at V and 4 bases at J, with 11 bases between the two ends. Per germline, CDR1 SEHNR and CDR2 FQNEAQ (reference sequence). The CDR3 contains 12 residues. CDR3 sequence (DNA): TGTGCCAGCGGGACGAACCCAGAGACCCAGTACTTC. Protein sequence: CASGTNPETQYF.

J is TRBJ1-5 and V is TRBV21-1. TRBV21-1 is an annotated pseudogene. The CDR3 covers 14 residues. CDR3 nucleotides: TGTGCCAGCAGCCAGGGGGGGCGCAGTCAGCCCCAGCATTTT. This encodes CASSQGGRSQPQHF.

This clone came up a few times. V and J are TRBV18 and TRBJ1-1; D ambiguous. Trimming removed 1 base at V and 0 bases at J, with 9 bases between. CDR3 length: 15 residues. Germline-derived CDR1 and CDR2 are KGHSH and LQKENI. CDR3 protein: CASSPQGWVNTEAFF. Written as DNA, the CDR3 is TGTGCCAGCTCACCACAGGGCTGGGTGAACACTGAAGCTTTCTTT.

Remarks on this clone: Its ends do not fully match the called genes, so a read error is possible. CDR3 sequence reads: CAGSPSVGADTQYF. The CDR3 DNA is TGTGCCGGCAGCCCATCCGTCGGAGCGGATACGCAGTATTTT. V gene TRBV11-3 combines with J gene TRBJ2-3; no reliable D call. This CDR3 is 14 amino acids long. Germline CDR1 and CDR2: SGHNT and YENEEA.

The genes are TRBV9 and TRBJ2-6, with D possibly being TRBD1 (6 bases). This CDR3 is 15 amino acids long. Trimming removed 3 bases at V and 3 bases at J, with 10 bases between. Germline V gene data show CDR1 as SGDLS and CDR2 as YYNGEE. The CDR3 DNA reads TGTGCCAGCAGCGATGACAGGAATGGGGCCAACGTCCTGACTTTC. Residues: CASSDDRNGANVLTF.

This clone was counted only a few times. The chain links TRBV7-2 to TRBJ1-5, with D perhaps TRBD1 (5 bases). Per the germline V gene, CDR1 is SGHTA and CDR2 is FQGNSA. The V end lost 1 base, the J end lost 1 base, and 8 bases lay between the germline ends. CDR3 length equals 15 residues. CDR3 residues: CASSLVGGSNQPQHF. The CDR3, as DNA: TGTGCCAGCAGCTTAGTGGGGGGGAGCAATCAGCCCCAGCATTTT.

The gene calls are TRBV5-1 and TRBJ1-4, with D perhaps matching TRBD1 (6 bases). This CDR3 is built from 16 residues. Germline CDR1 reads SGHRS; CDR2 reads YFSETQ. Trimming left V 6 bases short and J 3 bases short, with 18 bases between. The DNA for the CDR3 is TGCGCCAGCACCGAAGGGGGGCCGAGGGCTAATGAAAAACTGTTTTTT. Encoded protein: CASTEGGPRANEKLFF.

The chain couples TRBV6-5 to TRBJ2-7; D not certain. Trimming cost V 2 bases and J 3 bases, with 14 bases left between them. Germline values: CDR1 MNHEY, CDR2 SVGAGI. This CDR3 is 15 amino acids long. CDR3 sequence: CASSYKDLALYEQYF. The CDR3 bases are TGTGCCAGCAGTTACAAGGATTTGGCGCTCTACGAGCAGTACTTC.

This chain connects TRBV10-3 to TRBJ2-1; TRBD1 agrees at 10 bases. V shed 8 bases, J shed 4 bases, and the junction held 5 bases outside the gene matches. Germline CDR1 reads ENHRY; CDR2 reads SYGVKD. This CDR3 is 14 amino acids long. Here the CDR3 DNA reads TGTGCCATCGGTAGGACAGGGGGTTACAATGAGCAGTTCTTC. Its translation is CAIGRTGGYNEQFF.